This TCR beta chain was found in a study of vaccination and CD4 T cells after COVID-19 (dated by TCRdb to between 2022 and 2023). About the study as a whole: Convalescent patients had a positive SARS-CoV-2 result on nasal swab PCR, and of these patients, some 10 had mild disease and one had severe disease. In the convalescent cohort there were six males and four females, among whom were two Hispanic individuals, seven Caucasians, two Asians and one multiracial person. Two doses of either the Pfizer-BioNTech BNT162b2 vaccine (n=8) or the Moderna mRNA-1273 vaccine (n=2) were administered to participants. Post-COVID blood samples from convalescent patients were collected a median of about 100 days after diagnosis, with a range of 35 to 161 days. Post-vaccine blood samples were taken a median of around 77 days after the second vaccine dose, with a range of about 13 to 241 days. Overlapping spike peptide pools from SARS-CoV-2 and from the common cold coronaviruses HCoV-NL63, HCoV-OC43 and HCoV-229E were used as culture stimuli. Control cultures received a CEFX viral epitope pool as the positive control, an HIV-1 Nef peptide pool as the negative control, or no peptide. The spike-specific CD4+ TCR repertoire was compared before and after mRNA vaccination in fewer than eleven COVID-19 convalescent patients and a handful of infection-naive healthy vaccine recipients. Findings and caveats that apply to the study as a whole: An increase in the median number of SARS-CoV-2-reactive clonotypes from approximately 20 after infection to about 39 after vaccination was observed, but the change was not found to be significant. In convalescent patients, a median approximately 83% of post-vaccine SARS-CoV-2-reactive clones were detected only after vaccination, and vaccine-specific priming was suggested by this finding. Only a relatively small number of convalescent patients were included in the study, and early timepoints following natural infection were not analyzed. Nearly all vaccine-specific clones in convalescent patients (304 of 307) were mono-reactive for SARS-CoV-2 spike rather than cross-reactive with common cold coronaviruses.

Read against the paper, the sample's treatment or condition label means: approximately nine-day PBMC culture with coronavirus spike peptide pools or control peptides (ViraFEST assay). The ViraFEST assay, used in the study, expanded antigen-specific T cells with peptide pools and then identified the expanded clonotypes through TCR sequencing. The convalescent patients' positive SARS-CoV-2 PCR tests fell between March and December 2020, which was before the Alpha, Beta and Delta variants emerged in the United States. Each well held fewer than 2.5 million PBMCs cultured with approximately 9.1 ug/ml peptide pools in IMDM containing around 5% human AB serum and roughly 10 IU/ml IL-2. On days 3 and 7, half of the culture medium was replaced with fresh IL-2-containing medium. After about 10 days of culture, CD4+ T cells were isolated by negative selection using the EasySep CD4+ T cell isolation kit. PBMCs were separated from whole blood using Ficoll-Paque Plus gradient centrifugation and then either used fresh or cryopreserved at -140C. Each culture condition was generally run in triplicate wells.

Preparation of the library involved PCR. DNA from cultured CD4+ T cells was subjected to TCR sequencing with the Oncomine TCR Beta short-read assay at the Johns Hopkins FTIC core. Genomic DNA was extracted from the cultured CD4+ T cells with the QIAamp micro DNA kit. Oncomine TCR Beta libraries made from cultured CD4+ T cells were pooled using unique dual indexes and sequenced on an Illumina iSeq 100. The source study handled its data this way. Non-productive sequences were removed, and CDR3s not starting with C, not ending with F or W, or shorter than 7 amino acids were discarded. The MANAFEST web application was used to identify antigen-specific clonotypes by comparing peptide-stimulated wells against reference wells and other culture wells. For a clone to be called positive, the clone needed an FDR below 0.05, an odds ratio above 5, and a productive frequency above 0.1% in at least two of three replicate wells. Cross-reactive clonotypes were defined as significantly expanded in both SARS-CoV-2 spike wells and at least one common cold coronavirus spike condition. Levenshtein distances (stringdist) and unrooted phylogenetic trees (ape) in R version 3.6.1 were used to assess CDR3 homology. TCRdb trimmed the raw reads at Q25, called clones with MiXCR and kept productive beta chains. Rows with one shared CDR3 protein collapse into an entry with the most common genes and DNA. The V and J calls and clone size come from TCRdb's table, not from the authors' own analysis. Here the sample has around 16,000 distinct CDR3 sequences; less than 60% occur a single time. 7% to 8.5% of the sample belongs to the ten largest clones.

CDR1 MDHEN and CDR2 SYDVKM are derived from the germline V gene. V ends up 6 bases short and J 4 bases short, with an unmatched junction base count of 4. There are 14 amino acids in the CDR3, from cysteine to phenylalanine inclusive. CDR3 DNA only is kept here, 42 bases in frame from base 1. A note on this clonotype: Its antigen remains unidentified. No base quality information exists; no much larger clone differs at one position.

The sequence came from a human donor who had recovered from COVID-19. Sequencing was performed on CD4+ T cells from blood, cultured in vitro. The chain was built from TRBV28 and TRBJ1-2, with 11 bases matching TRBD1. The bases are TGTGCCAGCAGCTCGGGACAGGGGGGCTATGGCTACACCTTC. It translates as CASSSGQGGYGYTF.